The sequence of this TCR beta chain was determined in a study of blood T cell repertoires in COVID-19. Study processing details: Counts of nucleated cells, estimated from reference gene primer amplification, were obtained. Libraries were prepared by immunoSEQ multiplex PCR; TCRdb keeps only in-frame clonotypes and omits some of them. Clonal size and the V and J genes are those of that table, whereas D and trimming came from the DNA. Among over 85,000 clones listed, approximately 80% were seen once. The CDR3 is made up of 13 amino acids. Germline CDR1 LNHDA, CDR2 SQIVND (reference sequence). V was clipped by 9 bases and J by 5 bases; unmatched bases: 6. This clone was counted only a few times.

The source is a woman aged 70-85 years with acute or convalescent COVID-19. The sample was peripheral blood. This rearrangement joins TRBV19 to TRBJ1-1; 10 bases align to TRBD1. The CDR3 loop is CASTDRGRTEAFF. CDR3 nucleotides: TGTGCCAGCACCGACAGGGGGCGGACTGAAGCTTTCTTT.